The 27 T cell receptor beta chains below all came from one sample that was sequenced in a study of TIL therapy for anti-PD-1-resistant metastatic lung cancer. Regarding time point: pre-treatment sample, taken before nivolumab and TIL therapy. Pleural nodules or supraclavicular lymph nodes made up most of the excised metastases sampled. This was the immunoSEQ v3 assay. The protocol was immunoSEQ multiplex PCR, while the TCRdb copy is restricted to in-frame clones and leaves out a portion. The sample lists about 26,000 clones, about 60% occurring once. The material sequenced was tumor tissue, taken at baseline. The receptors here all came from a woman between 30 and 80 years old with non-small cell lung cancer.

J is TRBJ2-7 and V is TRBV2; D gene unclear. The germline gives CDR1 SNHLY, CDR2 FYNNEI. Trimming shortened V by 6 bases and J by 2 bases, and 17 bases separated the two germline ends. The CDR3 is 15 residues long. DNA for the CDR3: TGTGCCAGCAGGCTAGACTGGGGAAAGACCTACGAGCAGTACTTC. It codes for CASRLDWGKTYEQYF.

J is TRBJ2-7 and V is TRBV5-1; D uncertain. V was trimmed by 0 bases and J by 2 bases, leaving 9 bases between them. There are 14 residues in the CDR3. CDR1 and CDR2 (germline): SGHRS, YFSETQ. The DNA of the CDR3 is TGCGCCAGCAGCTTGGCGTCACCTCCCTACGAGCAGTACTTC. This gives the protein CASSLASPPYEQYF.

This clone was seen a handful of times. The chain recombines TRBV5-1 with TRBJ2-1; a weak D match, TRBD1 (6 bases). The CDR3 has 15 residues. CDR1 SGHRS and CDR2 YFSETQ come from the germline V gene. Trimming pared 4 bases from V and 2 bases from J, leaving 13 bases between. The CDR3 nucleotides read TGCGCCAGCAGCCCCCCGAGGGACACCTACAATGAGCAGTTCTTC. This sequence encodes CASSPPRDTYNEQFF. Variable domain in full (rest from reference TRBV5-1 and TRBJ2-1): KAGVTQTPRYLIKTRGQQVTLSCSPISGHRSVSWYQQTPGQGLQFLFEYFSETQRNKGNFPGRFSGRQFSNSRSEMNVSTLELGDSALYLCASSPPRDTYNEQFFGPGTRLTVL.

This clone was recorded a few times. The chain carries TRBV6-5 and TRBJ1-1; D is uncertain. CDR1 is MNHEY, CDR2 SVGAGI, per germline. The CDR3 loop spans 13 amino acids. Trimming took 0 bases from V and 3 from J, leaving 5 bases between them. CDR3 nucleotides: TGTGCCAGCAGTTACTCGCCTGACACTGAAGCTTTCTTT. Its translation: CASSYSPDTEAFF.

This chain connects TRBV6-4 to TRBJ1-4; TRBD1 matches at 8 bases. Germline V gene sequence: CDR1 MRHNA, CDR2 SNTAGT. This CDR3 contains 16 residues. V trimming: 10 bases; J trimming: 8 bases; junction bases outside the gene matches: 18. As DNA, the CDR3 is TGTGCCACCCTTGGGGGAAAGGGACAGGTGGACGAAAAACTGTTTTTT. Translated: CATLGGKGQVDEKLFF.

V usage is TRBV27 and J usage is TRBJ1-4, with 7 positions matching TRBD1. With 6 bases clipped from V and 8 bases from J, the junction kept 15 bases outside the gene matches. This CDR3 is built from 16 residues. Germline loops: CDR1 MNHEY, CDR2 SMNVEV (reference sequence). The CDR3 nucleotides read TGTGCCAGCAGAAAAGCCCGACAGGGTATAAGCGAAAAACTGTTTTTT. Translation: CASRKARQGISEKLFF.

The rearrangement joins TRBV29-1 to TRBJ1-5; 9 bases are a match to TRBD1. There are 12 residues in the CDR3. Germline CDR1 and CDR2: SQVTM and ANQGSEA. The junction had 3 bases not matched to a gene; V was cut back by 7 bases and J by 5 bases. CDR3 DNA: TGCAGCGCCCGACAGGGGGATCAGCCCCAGCATTTT. Amino acids: CSARQGDQPQHF. The full variable domain, its missing parts supplied by reference TRBV29-1 and TRBJ1-5, is SAVISQKPSRDICQRGTSLTIQCQVDSQVTMMFWYRQQPGQSLTLIATANQGSEATYESGFVIDKFPISRPNLTFSTLTVSNMSPEDSSIYLCSARQGDQPQHFGDGTRLSIL.

The V gene is TRBV9, the J gene TRBJ2-1; the D is unclear. The V end was cut by 0 bases, the J end by 7 bases, with 11 bases between. Per the germline V gene, CDR1 is SGDLS and CDR2 is YYNGEE. The CDR3 length is 14 residues. This chain's CDR3 is CASSVGVSKNEQFF. CDR3 bases: TGTGCCAGCAGCGTAGGGGTTAGTAAGAATGAGCAGTTCTTC.

This clone was seen once. The V and J genes are TRBV5-1 and TRBJ2-1, with TRBD2 identical over 7 bases. The CDR3 covers 15 residues. Germline V gene lookup returns CDR1 SGHRS and CDR2 YFSETQ. V lost 7 bases and J lost 6; bases outside the gene matches: 13. The CDR3 DNA reads TGCGCCAGCGCCCAAAGGGCGGGAGTAACCAATGAGCAGTTCTTC. This translates into CASAQRAGVTNEQFF.

V and J are TRBV7-9 and TRBJ1-1; TRBD1 is a possible D gene (6 bases). The CDR3 is 14 amino acids. Trimming took 5 bases from V and 4 from J, leaving 14 bases between them. CDR1 and CDR2 (germline): SEHNR, FQNEAQ (reference sequence). This CDR3 reads CASSQRGGTTEAFF. In DNA form, the CDR3 reads TGTGCCAGCAGCCAGAGGGGGGGGACCACTGAAGCTTTCTTT.

This clone was found a few times. The V gene is TRBV5-1, the J gene TRBJ1-2, with 8 bases lining up with TRBD1. This CDR3 is built from 15 residues. V trimming: 2 bases; J trimming: 2 bases; junction bases outside the gene matches: 5. Per the germline V gene, CDR1 is SGHRS and CDR2 is YFSETQ. In DNA form, the CDR3 reads TGCGCCAGCAGCTTAACAGGGGGTGACAACTATGGCTACACCTTC. Its translation: CASSLTGGDNYGYTF. Using reference TRBV5-1 and TRBJ1-2 for the parts outside the CDR3, the full variable domain is KAGVTQTPRYLIKTRGQQVTLSCSPISGHRSVSWYQQTPGQGLQFLFEYFSETQRNKGNFPGRFSGRQFSNSRSEMNVSTLELGDSALYLCASSLTGGDNYGYTFGSGTRLTVV.

J is TRBJ1-2 and V is TRBV6-5; 8 nucleotides match TRBD1. The CDR3 is 13 residues long. Germline-derived CDR1 and CDR2 are MNHEY and SVGAGI. The ends lost 7 bases at V and 8 bases at J; junction bases unmatched: 9. This CDR3 reads CASTKTGAEGYTF. The CDR3 DNA reads as TGTGCCAGCACGAAGACAGGGGCCGAGGGCTACACCTTC.

The chain combines TRBV7-6 with TRBJ2-7, with TRBD1 identical over 8 bases. Germline V lookup: CDR1 SGHVS, CDR2 FNYEAQ. The V gene end was trimmed by 1 base and the J gene end by 4 bases; junction bases not matched to a gene: 6. This CDR3 is built from 15 residues. The CDR3 reads CASSLETGESYEQYF. CDR3 DNA: TGTGCCAGCAGCTTAGAGACAGGGGAGAGTTACGAGCAGTACTTC.

The chain carries TRBV6-5 and TRBJ2-3; no reliable D call. Trimming took off 5 bases at V and 5 bases at J, with 14 bases between the two ends. The CDR3 contains 14 residues. Germline V CDR1 and CDR2: MNHEY, SVGAGI. The DNA of the CDR3 is TGTGCCAGCAGTCGGCCCGGACGGCTAGATACGCAGTATTTT. It codes for CASSRPGRLDTQYF.

The J gene is TRBJ2-7, the V gene TRBV2; a possible D gene is TRBD2 (6 bases). Looked up from germline, CDR1 is SNHLY and CDR2 is FYNNEI. This CDR3 spans 16 amino acids. The V end was cut by 3 bases, the J end by 2 bases, with 17 bases between. For the CDR3, the DNA is TGTGCCAGCAGTGAGGACGGCGGGGCTGGCCCCTACGAGCAGTACTTC. This translates into CASSEDGGAGPYEQYF.

Only a few counts were recorded for this clone. The V and J genes are TRBV6-5 and TRBJ2-1, with 9 bases fitting TRBD2. In germline, CDR1 is MNHEY, CDR2 SVGAGI. The CDR3 consists of 14 residues. V shed 7 bases, J shed 6 bases, and the junction held 7 bases outside the gene matches. Here the CDR3 DNA reads TGTGCCAGCACTTCGGGACTAGCTTTCAATGAGCAGTTCTTC. Protein sequence: CASTSGLAFNEQFF.

The chain carries TRBV20-1 and TRBJ2-3, with D perhaps matching TRBD2 (6 bases). Germline CDR1 is DFQATT and CDR2 is SNEGSKA (reference sequence). This CDR3 is 11 amino acids long. Trimming shortened V by 0 bases and J by 15 bases, and 13 bases separated the two germline ends. The CDR3 nucleotides read TGCAGTGCTAGAGATTACGGGAGTCGATATTTT. This encodes CSARDYGSRYF.

The chain is built from TRBV10-2 and TRBJ1-2; TRBD1 matches at 9 bases. The V gene's germline CDR1 is WSHSY and CDR2 SAAADI. The V and J ends lost 5 bases and 4 bases, in that order; junction bases with no gene match: 2. The length of the CDR3 is 13 residues. In DNA form, the CDR3 reads TGCGCCAGCAGTTCGGGACAGGGCTATGGCTACACCTTC. It translates to CASSSGQGYGYTF.

This chain connects TRBV30 to TRBJ1-2; D may be TRBD1 (6 bases). The germline CDR1 and CDR2 sequences are GTSNPN and SVGIG (reference sequence). This CDR3 comprises 14 residues. The ends were cut back, 2 bases at V and 9 bases at J, with 19 bases in the middle. The CDR3 sequence: CAWSMGAQGRSYTF. The CDR3 region has the DNA TGTGCCTGGAGTATGGGGGCCCAGGGGAGGAGCTACACCTTC. Based on the CDR3 plus reference TRBV30 and TRBJ1-2, the full variable domain is SQTIHQWPATLVQPVGSPLSLECTVEGTSNPNLYWYRQAAGRGLQLLFYSVGIGQISSEVPQNLSASRPQDRQFILSSKKLLLSDSGFYLCAWSMGAQGRSYTFGSGTRLTVV.

The rearrangement uses TRBV6-1 and TRBJ1-5, with D unresolved. V shed 2 bases and J shed 5 bases, with 4 bases lying between them. This CDR3 is built from 12 residues. In germline, CDR1 is MNHNS, CDR2 SASEGT. CDR3 region: CASSELDQPQHF. DNA of the CDR3: TGTGCCAGCAGTGAACTTGATCAGCCCCAGCATTTT.

In this sample, this clone turned up once. The gene calls are TRBV5-4 and TRBJ2-5; 14 bases line up with TRBD2. The CDR3 totals 13 residues. Losses at the gene ends were 7 bases for V and 5 bases for J; bases not matched to a gene: 1. The V gene's germline CDR1 is SGHNT and CDR2 YYREEE (reference sequence). CDR3 residues: CASGLAGGETQYF. The DNA of the CDR3 is TGTGCCAGCGGACTAGCGGGAGGTGAGACCCAGTACTTC.

The chain uses TRBV6-4 and TRBJ1-2; D gene uncertain. The CDR3 is 15 residues long. Per germline, CDR1 MRHNA and CDR2 SNTAGT. Between the trimmed V and J ends, which lost 5 bases and 0 bases, there was a span of 13 bases. The DNA for the CDR3 is TGTGCCAGCAGTCCAGTCGATGCCCCTAACTATGGCTACACCTTC. It yields the protein CASSPVDAPNYGYTF.

The V gene is TRBV5-1, the J gene TRBJ2-1, with D possibly being TRBD2 (5 bases). The germline gives CDR1 SGHRS, CDR2 YFSETQ. The V end lost 4 bases, the J end lost 4 bases, and 9 bases lay between the germline ends. The CDR3 extends over 13 amino acids. DNA for the CDR3: TGCGCCAGCAGCACCGGGGTTTACAATGAGCAGTTCTTC. Translation gives CASSTGVYNEQFF.

The rearrangement joins TRBV7-9 to TRBJ2-3; the D gene could be TRBD1 or TRBD2 (5 bases each). Trimming removed 5 bases at V and 1 base at J, with 13 bases between. Germline V gene data show CDR1 as SEHNR and CDR2 as FQNEAQ (reference sequence). The CDR3 spans 15 residues. The CDR3, as DNA: TGTGCCAGCAGCCCCGGGCAGGGAGGCACAGATACGCAGTATTTT. It codes for CASSPGQGGTDTQYF.

This clone was detected only once. The chain has TRBV6-1 and TRBJ2-1; 10 bases align to TRBD2. V lost 6 bases to trimming and J lost 5 bases; unmatched junction nucleotides: 7. CDR1 is MNHNS, CDR2 SASEGT, per germline. The CDR3 length is 15 residues. CDR3 region: CASSRTSGTNNEQFF. For the CDR3, the DNA is TGTGCCAGCAGCCGCACTAGCGGGACGAACAATGAGCAGTTCTTC.

The chain is built from TRBV11-2 and TRBJ2-7; 12 nucleotides line up with TRBD2. Germline trimming cut 0 bases from V and 5 bases from J; bases unmatched to any gene: 2. The CDR3 length is 15 residues. The V gene's germline CDR1 is SGHAT and CDR2 FQNNGV. The CDR3 loop is CASSLDLAGGDEQYF. The CDR3 DNA reads TGTGCCAGCAGCTTAGATCTAGCGGGAGGGGACGAGCAGTACTTC.

V gene TRBV5-1 combines with J gene TRBJ2-1, with D tentatively TRBD2 (6 bases). The CDR3 consists of 15 residues. V shed 4 bases and J shed 12 bases, with 23 bases lying between them. Germline values: CDR1 SGHRS, CDR2 YFSETQ. The DNA for the CDR3 is TGCGCCAGCAGCCCGGGATCCAGCGGGTTTGAGAGGCAGTTCTTC. As protein: CASSPGSSGFERQFF.